Below, 32 T cell receptor beta chains from the same sample are listed, as sequenced in a study of CD8 T cells in Susac syndrome. An amount of RNA that ranged from roughly 0.5 to 1 ug was reverse transcribed with random hexamers. TCRdb called the immunoSEQ multiplex PCR reads again in MiXCR, with one record for every CDR3 protein. Seen here are more than 130,000 distinct CDR3 sequences, about 94% observed once, and the top ten hold 0.27%. Sequencing was carried out using CD8+ T cells from PBMCs. The receptors were gathered from a human donor in good health.

J is TRBJ2-1 and V is TRBV20-1, with TRBD2 matching 12 bases. There are 15 residues in the CDR3. After removal of 1 base from V and 7 bases from J, the junction contained 5 bases not matched to a gene. Germline lookup yields CDR1 DFQATT and CDR2 SNEGSKA (reference sequence). The CDR3 is CSARATSGRRNEQFF. The CDR3 nucleotides read TGCAGTGCTAGAGCGACTAGCGGGAGAAGGAATGAGCAGTTCTTC.

V gene TRBV20-1 combines with J gene TRBJ2-1; D call uncertain. Germline V lookup: CDR1 DFQATT, CDR2 SNEGSKA (reference sequence). This CDR3 spans 8 amino acids. V was pared by 7 bases and J by 8 bases, with 3 bases between. CDR3 sequence (DNA): TGCAGTGAACATGAGCAGTTCTTC. Protein product: CSEHEQFF.

This clonotype showed up just once. The J gene is TRBJ2-7, the V gene TRBV24-1; D not certain. This CDR3 spans 13 amino acids. Germline CDR1 reads KGHDR; CDR2 reads SFDVKD. V shed 7 bases and J shed 5 bases, with 14 bases lying between them. The CDR3 nucleotides are TGTGCCACCAGCGTAACTGGGTACGACGAGCAGTACTTC. It translates to CATSVTGYDEQYF.

The chain joins TRBV30 to TRBJ2-2; D tentatively fits TRBD1 or TRBD2 (5 bases each). The V end was cut by 5 bases, the J end by 5 bases, with 15 bases between. CDR3 size: 14 residues. Looked up from germline, CDR1 is GTSNPN and CDR2 is SVGIG (reference sequence). CDR3 loop: CAWGVWDPTGELFF. The CDR3 nucleotides read TGTGCCTGGGGCGTTTGGGACCCAACCGGGGAGCTGTTTTTT.

V gene TRBV29-1 combines with J gene TRBJ2-7, with 9 bases lining up with TRBD2. The CDR3 runs to 13 residues. Germline V CDR1 and CDR2: SQVTM, ANQGSEA. The junction had 8 bases not matched to a gene; V was cut back by 4 bases and J by 7 bases. For the CDR3, the DNA is TGCAGCGTTGTTGCGGGAGGGCGTCAGGAGCAGTACTTC. This translates into CSVVAGGRQEQYF.

This sequence joins TRBV19 and TRBJ1-5; no definite D call. The CDR3 extends over 16 amino acids. The germline gives CDR1 LNHDA, CDR2 SQIVND (reference sequence). Trimming shortened V by 3 bases and J by 2 bases, and 14 bases separated the two germline ends. CDR3 sequence: CASSMDMGLGNQPQHF. The CDR3 DNA is TGTGCCAGTAGTATGGATATGGGGTTAGGCAATCAGCCCCAGCATTTT.

This chain links TRBV4-3 with TRBJ2-5; D remains ambiguous. The ends were cut back, 2 bases at V and 5 bases at J, with 6 bases in the middle. The CDR3 is 12 residues long. The germline V gene encodes CDR1 LGHNA and CDR2 YSLEER. The CDR3 DNA follows: TGCGCCAGCAGCCAATCGAAGGAGACCCAGTACTTC. Translated: CASSQSKETQYF.

The chain carries TRBV27 and TRBJ2-7; perhaps D is TRBD1 or TRBD2 (5 bases each). Trimming left V 5 bases short and J 0 bases short, with 14 bases between. From germline, CDR1 is MNHEY and CDR2 SMNVEV (reference sequence). The CDR3 runs to 15 residues. The CDR3 spells CASSNRDASSYEQYF. CDR3 DNA: TGTGCCAGCAGTAACCGGGACGCGAGCTCCTACGAGCAGTACTTC.

This sequence joins TRBV20-1 and TRBJ1-2; TRBD1 agrees at 7 bases. Germline CDR1 and CDR2: DFQATT and SNEGSKA (reference sequence). CDR3 length: 13 amino acids. With V trimmed by 1 base and J by 3 bases, 2 bases remained unmatched. The CDR3: CSARVDRDYGYTF. CDR3 in DNA: TGCAGTGCTAGAGTTGACAGGGACTATGGCTACACCTTC.

The gene calls are TRBV7-9 and TRBJ1-2; TRBD1 might be the D (5 bases). This CDR3 spans 13 amino acids. Germline CDR1 reads SEHNR; CDR2 reads FQNEAQ (reference sequence). V was pared by 5 bases and J by 7 bases, with 14 bases between. The CDR3 sequence: CASSLGQGGGYTF. The CDR3 DNA sequence: TGTGCCAGCAGCCTCGGGCAGGGAGGTGGCTACACCTTC.

The rearrangement links TRBV7-6 to TRBJ2-7, with TRBD1 matching over 9 bases. V lost 5 bases and J lost 1; bases outside the gene matches: 6. Germline CDR1 SGHVS, CDR2 FNYEAQ. This CDR3 has 15 amino acids. CDR3 amino acids: CASSKDRGSSYEQYF. DNA for the CDR3: TGTGCCAGCAGCAAGGACAGGGGAAGTTCCTACGAGCAGTACTTC.

The rearrangement uses TRBV4-2 and TRBJ2-7; 10 nucleotides match TRBD1. V was clipped by 4 bases and J by 4 bases; unmatched bases: 7. CDR1 and CDR2 from the germline V gene are LGHNA and YNFKEQ. The CDR3 length is 15 residues. This chain's CDR3 is CASSPGTGDFYEQYF. Written as DNA, the CDR3 is TGTGCCAGCAGCCCTGGGACAGGGGATTTTTACGAGCAGTACTTC.

This rearrangement joins TRBV7-8 to TRBJ2-7, with D hard to call. V was shortened by 2 bases and J by 1 base, with 9 bases between the two germline ends. CDR1 and CDR2 (germline): SGHVS, FQNEAQ. The CDR3 covers 14 residues. DNA of the CDR3: TGTGCCAGCAGCTTATCAAGTTTGTCCTACGAGCAGTACTTC. Translation: CASSLSSLSYEQYF.

Here the CDR3 DNA reads TGTGCCAGCAGTTTATCGTGGGAGACTAGCGGACCCTCCTACGAGCAGTACTTC. Its translation: CASSLSWETSGPSYEQYF. V is TRBV27 and J is TRBJ2-7; 9 bases are shared with TRBD2. Germline loops: CDR1 MNHEY, CDR2 SMNVEV (reference sequence). The CDR3 runs 18 residues. The V gene end was trimmed by 0 bases and the J gene end by 0 bases; junction bases not matched to a gene: 9.

This clonotype was found a few times. The chain joins TRBV27 to TRBJ1-5; D remains ambiguous. CDR1 MNHEY and CDR2 SMNVEV come from the germline V gene (reference sequence). The CDR3 totals 13 residues. The germline V and J ends were trimmed by 2 bases and 4 bases, with 6 bases remaining between them. The CDR3 bases are TGTGCCAGCAGTTTAGGAACAAATCAGCCCCAGCATTTT. Translated, it gives CASSLGTNQPQHF.

The chain joins TRBV4-3 to TRBJ1-1, with 7 bases matching TRBD1. V was clipped by 2 bases and J by 6 bases; unmatched bases: 9. Looked up from germline, CDR1 is LGHNA and CDR2 is YSLEER. The length of the CDR3 is 15 residues. In DNA form, the CDR3 reads TGCGCCAGCAGCCAATCCGGGACAGAGGTCCCTGAAGCTTTCTTT. Its protein is CASSQSGTEVPEAFF.

The J gene is TRBJ2-3, the V gene TRBV29-1; D unclear. V was shortened by 5 bases and J by 0 bases, with 6 bases between the two germline ends. Germline CDR1 SQVTM, CDR2 ANQGSEA. The CDR3 totals 12 residues. CDR3 nucleotides: TGCAGCGTTTTCTGGAGCACAGATACGCAGTATTTT. Amino acid sequence: CSVFWSTDTQYF.

The DNA for the CDR3 is TGTGCCAGCAGCGTTGACAGGGGACAGAGCGAGCAGTACTTC. Amino acids: CASSVDRGQSEQYF. The chain recombines TRBV9 with TRBJ2-7; 8 bases are a match to TRBD1. This CDR3 is 14 amino acids long. The germline CDR1 and CDR2 sequences are SGDLS and YYNGEE. J gave up 6 bases and V 2 bases, and 7 bases lay outside the gene matches.

V gene TRBV29-1 combines with J gene TRBJ2-7; D call uncertain. This CDR3 has 14 amino acids. Trimming removed 7 bases at V and 1 base at J, with 17 bases between. The V gene's germline CDR1 is SQVTM and CDR2 ANQGSEA. CDR3 amino acids: CSAYFDTSSYEQYF. The CDR3 DNA sequence: TGCAGCGCCTACTTCGACACCTCGTCCTACGAGCAGTACTTC.

The rearrangement links TRBV5-1 to TRBJ2-4, with 12 bases fitting TRBD2. The V gene end was trimmed by 6 bases and the J gene end by 2 bases; junction bases not matched to a gene: 3. CDR1 and CDR2 from the germline V gene are SGHRS and YFSETQ. This CDR3 comprises 15 residues. CDR3 sequence: CASTRTSGTKNIQYF. DNA for the CDR3: TGCGCCAGCACTCGGACTAGCGGGACCAAAAACATTCAGTACTTC.

This clonotype was detected once. The rearrangement links TRBV20-1 to TRBJ2-2, with D maybe TRBD2 (6 bases). Trimming pared 0 bases from V and 5 bases from J, leaving 10 bases between. The germline CDR1 and CDR2 sequences are DFQATT and SNEGSKA (reference sequence). The CDR3 is made up of 14 amino acids. Here the CDR3 reads CSARDYRETGELFF. Written as DNA, the CDR3 is TGCAGTGCTAGAGATTACCGGGAGACCGGGGAGCTGTTTTTT.

CDR3 amino acids: CASSSSTSGRQETQYF. CDR3 DNA sequence: TGTGCCAGCAGTTCCTCGACTAGCGGGAGGCAAGAGACCCAGTACTTC. The V call is TRBV12-3 or TRBV12-4, the J call TRBJ2-5; TRBD2 aligns across 13 bases. Unmatched junction bases numbered 4, after V lost 4 bases and J lost 2 bases. The CDR3 spans 16 residues.

The V call is TRBV13, the J call TRBJ2-7; 11 bases map to TRBD2. Per germline, CDR1 PRHDT and CDR2 FYEKMQ (reference sequence). This CDR3 contains 17 residues. J lost 3 bases, V lost 2 bases, and 9 bases had no gene match. CDR3 DNA: TGTGCCAGCAGCTTAAATACGAAACTAGCGGGAGTCTACGAGCAGTACTTC. It yields the protein CASSLNTKLAGVYEQYF.

The gene calls are TRBV5-1 and TRBJ1-1; D unclear. CDR3 size: 13 residues. V dropped 5 bases and J dropped 4 bases, with 12 bases sitting between them. Germline V gene sequence: CDR1 SGHRS, CDR2 YFSETQ. Written as DNA, the CDR3 is TGCGCCAGCAGTCCGATGGCGGTCACTGAAGCTTTCTTT. Translated: CASSPMAVTEAFF.

The J gene is TRBJ2-4, the V gene TRBV28; D is uncertain. The germline V and J ends were trimmed by 5 bases and 0 bases, with 8 bases remaining between them. CDR1 is MDHEN, CDR2 SYDVKM, per germline. The CDR3 is 14 amino acids. CDR3 residues: CASSNLLAKNIQYF. CDR3 sequence (DNA): TGTGCCAGCAGTAACTTGCTAGCCAAAAACATTCAGTACTTC.

The chain couples TRBV21-1 to TRBJ2-7; the table's D call TRBD2 went unverified against the DNA. TRBV21-1 is a known pseudogene. This CDR3 comprises 16 residues. The CDR3 DNA follows: TGTGCCAGCAGCTTGCTGGGGAGCTCGCAGGCCTACGAGCAGTACTTC. Its translation is CASSLLGSSQAYEQYF.

This sequence joins TRBV7-9 and TRBJ1-5; no definite D call. The germline V gene encodes CDR1 SEHNR and CDR2 FQNEAQ (reference sequence). V gave up 4 bases and J gave up 5 bases, with 12 bases separating them. The CDR3 runs 14 residues. The CDR3 reads CASSSSKGDQPQHF. CDR3 nucleotides: TGTGCCAGCAGCTCTTCAAAGGGAGATCAGCCCCAGCATTTT.

The rearrangement joins TRBV3-1 to TRBJ2-7; D not resolved. The CDR3 is 13 residues long. V lost 1 base, J lost 4 bases, and 8 bases lay in between. Germline V lookup: CDR1 LGHDT, CDR2 YNNKEL (reference sequence). The CDR3 protein is CASSQVTNYEQYF. The CDR3, as DNA: TGTGCCAGCAGCCAAGTTACGAATTACGAGCAGTACTTC.

This chain joins TRBV13 and TRBJ1-1; D remains ambiguous. The germline V gene has CDR1 PRHDT and CDR2 FYEKMQ (reference sequence). Trimming left V 2 bases short and J 6 bases short, with 10 bases between. CDR3 length: 13 amino acids. CDR3 nucleotide sequence: TGTGCCAGCAGCTTACAGGAAGGCTCTGAAGCTTTCTTT. Its protein is CASSLQEGSEAFF.

The gene calls are TRBV29-1 and TRBJ2-1; 8 nucleotides align to TRBD2. The ends lost 6 bases at V and 5 bases at J; junction bases unmatched: 6. This CDR3 spans 13 amino acids. The germline V gene has CDR1 SQVTM and CDR2 ANQGSEA. The CDR3 spells CSVRLATNNEQFF. The CDR3 DNA sequence: TGCAGCGTCCGACTAGCGACGAACAATGAGCAGTTCTTC.

The chain has TRBV6-5 and TRBJ2-3; D remains ambiguous. The V gene's germline CDR1 is MNHEY and CDR2 SVGAGI. Trimming cost V 0 bases and J 4 bases, with 8 bases left between them. The CDR3 has 14 residues. The CDR3 sequence: CASSYSISSDTQYF. The CDR3 nucleotides read TGTGCCAGCAGTTACTCGATTAGCTCAGATACGCAGTATTTT.

The J gene is TRBJ2-1, the V gene TRBV28, with 11 bases matching TRBD2. This CDR3 spans 14 amino acids. With V trimmed by 7 bases and J by 9 bases, 8 bases remained unmatched. Germline lookup yields CDR1 MDHEN and CDR2 SYDVKM. The CDR3: CASTIAGGQGEQFF. DNA of the CDR3: TGTGCCAGCACCATAGCGGGAGGGCAAGGTGAGCAGTTCTTC.